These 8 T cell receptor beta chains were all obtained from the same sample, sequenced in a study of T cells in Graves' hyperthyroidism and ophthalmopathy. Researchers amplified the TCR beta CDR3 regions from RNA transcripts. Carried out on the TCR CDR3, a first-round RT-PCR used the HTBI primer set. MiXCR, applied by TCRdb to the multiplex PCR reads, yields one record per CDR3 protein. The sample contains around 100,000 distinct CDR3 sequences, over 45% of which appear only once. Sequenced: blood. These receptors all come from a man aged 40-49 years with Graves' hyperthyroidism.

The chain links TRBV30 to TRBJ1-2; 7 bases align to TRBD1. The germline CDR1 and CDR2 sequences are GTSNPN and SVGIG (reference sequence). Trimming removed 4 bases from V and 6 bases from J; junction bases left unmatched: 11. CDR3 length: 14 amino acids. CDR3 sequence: CAWTSPDRVHGYTF. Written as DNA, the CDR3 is TGTGCCTGGACTTCCCCCGACAGGGTTCATGGCTACACCTTC.

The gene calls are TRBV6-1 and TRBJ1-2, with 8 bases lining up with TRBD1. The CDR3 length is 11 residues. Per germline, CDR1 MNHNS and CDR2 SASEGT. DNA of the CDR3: TGTGTGACAGGGGACGACTATGGCTACACCTTC. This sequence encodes CVTGDDYGYTF.

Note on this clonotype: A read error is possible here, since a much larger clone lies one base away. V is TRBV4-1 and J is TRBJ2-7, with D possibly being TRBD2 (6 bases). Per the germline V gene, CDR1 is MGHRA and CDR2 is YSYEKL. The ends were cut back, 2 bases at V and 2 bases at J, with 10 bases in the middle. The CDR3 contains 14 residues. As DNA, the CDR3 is TGCGCCAGCAGCCAATGGTCTAGCGCCTACGAGCAGTACTTC. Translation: CASSQWSSAYEQYF.

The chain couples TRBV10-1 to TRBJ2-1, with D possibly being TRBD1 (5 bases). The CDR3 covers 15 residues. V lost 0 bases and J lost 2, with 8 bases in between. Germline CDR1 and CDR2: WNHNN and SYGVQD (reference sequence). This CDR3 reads CASSESTGPYNEQFF. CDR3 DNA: TGCGCCAGCAGTGAGTCAACAGGCCCCTACAATGAGCAGTTCTTC.

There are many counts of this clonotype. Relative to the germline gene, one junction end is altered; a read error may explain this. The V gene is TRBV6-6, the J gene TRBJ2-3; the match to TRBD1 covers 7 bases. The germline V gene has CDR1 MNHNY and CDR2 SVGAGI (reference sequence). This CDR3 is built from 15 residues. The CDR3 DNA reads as TGTGCCAGTAGTTTAGGACAGGACTGGGCAGATACGCAGTATTTT. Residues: CASSLGQDWADTQYF.

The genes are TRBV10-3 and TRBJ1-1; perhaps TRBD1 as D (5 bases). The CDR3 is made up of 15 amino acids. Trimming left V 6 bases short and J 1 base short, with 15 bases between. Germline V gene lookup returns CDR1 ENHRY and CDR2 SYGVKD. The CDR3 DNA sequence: TGTGCCATCAGCGGGACTAGCGGCACGAACACTGAAGCTTTCTTT. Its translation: CAISGTSGTNTEAFF.

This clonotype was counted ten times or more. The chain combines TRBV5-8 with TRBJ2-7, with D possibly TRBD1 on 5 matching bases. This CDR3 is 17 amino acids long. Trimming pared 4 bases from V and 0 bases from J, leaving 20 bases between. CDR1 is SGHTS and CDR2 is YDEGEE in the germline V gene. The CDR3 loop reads CASSPVRTFPSSYEQYF. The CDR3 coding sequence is TGTGCCAGCAGCCCGGTCCGGACATTTCCCAGCTCCTACGAGCAGTACTTC.

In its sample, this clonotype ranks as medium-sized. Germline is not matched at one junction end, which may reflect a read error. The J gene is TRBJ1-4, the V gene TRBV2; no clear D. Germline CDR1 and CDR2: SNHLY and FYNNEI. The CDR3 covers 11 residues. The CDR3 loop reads CASRQDGLPAF. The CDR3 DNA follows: TGTGCCAGCAGGCAGGACGGCCTCCCCGCTTTT.